The 5 T cell receptor beta chains listed next were all sequenced from one sample in a study of blood T cell repertoires in COVID-19 (dated by TCRdb to 2020 to 2022). The method behind the library was the immunoSEQ multiplex PCR assay. The source is immuneACCESS, and TCRdb retained only in-frame sequences with V and J called. Part of the clones is not carried over; for the studies checked, unresolved V genes explain less than half of this, and the remainder is unexplained. The sample yields approximately 15,000 clones; 80% to 85% were counted once. Around 32% of the sample belongs to the ten largest clones. Specimen: peripheral blood. These receptors were taken from a man aged 45-65 years with active COVID-19.

CDR3 sequence: CASSRESGRAYNEQFF. CDR3 coding DNA: TGCGCCAGCAGCCGGGAGAGCGGGAGGGCCTACAATGAGCAGTTCTTC. This sequence joins TRBV4-1 and TRBJ2-1; 10 bases are a match to TRBD2. J was trimmed by 2 bases and V by 4 bases; bases with no gene match: 5. Germline-derived CDR1 and CDR2 are MGHRA and YSYEKL. This CDR3 contains 16 residues.

This clone was recorded only once. The chain employs TRBV4-1 and TRBJ2-1; 9 nucleotides agree with TRBD1. Germline lookup yields CDR1 MGHRA and CDR2 YSYEKL. V gave up 4 bases and J gave up 4 bases; unmatched junction bases: 8. The CDR3 spans 16 residues. CDR3 loop: CASSPAGTGNYNEQFF. The CDR3 DNA follows: TGCGCCAGCAGCCCAGCCGGGACAGGGAATTACAATGAGCAGTTCTTC.

The chain couples TRBV3-1 (or the pseudogene TRBV3-2) to TRBJ2-7, with 11 bases fitting TRBD2. Per the germline V gene, CDR1 is LGHDT and CDR2 is YNNKEL (reference sequence). The J segment lost 3 bases and the V segment lost 4 bases, leaving 5 bases of the junction unmatched. CDR3 length: 15 amino acids. Here the CDR3 reads CASSPPTSGSYEQYF. CDR3 nucleotides: TGTGCCAGCAGCCCCCCCACTAGCGGGAGCTACGAGCAGTACTTC.

This sequence joins TRBV5-1 and TRBJ2-2; D may be TRBD2 (6 bases). Germline CDR1 SGHRS, CDR2 YFSETQ. The CDR3 spans 15 residues. The germline V and J ends were trimmed by 2 bases and 0 bases, with 8 bases remaining between them. CDR3 region: CASSFTGANTGELFF. The CDR3 nucleotides are TGCGCCAGCAGCTTCACGGGGGCGAACACCGGGGAGCTGTTTTTT.

V is TRBV5-4 and J is TRBJ2-7, with 7 bases aligning to TRBD2. The germline V gene has CDR1 SGHNT and CDR2 YYREEE (reference sequence). The CDR3 runs to 13 residues. V lost 1 base, J lost 4 bases, and 2 bases stayed unmatched. The DNA for the CDR3 is TGTGCCAGCAGCTTGAGCGGGACGTACGAGCAGTACTTC. Amino acid sequence: CASSLSGTYEQYF. Drawing the rest from reference TRBV5-4 and TRBJ2-7, the complete variable domain is ETGVTQSPTHLIKTRGQQVTLRCSSQSGHNTVSWYQQALGQGPQFIFQYYREEENGRGNFPPRFSGLQFPNYSSELNVNALELDDSALYLCASSLSGTYEQYFGPGTRLTVT.